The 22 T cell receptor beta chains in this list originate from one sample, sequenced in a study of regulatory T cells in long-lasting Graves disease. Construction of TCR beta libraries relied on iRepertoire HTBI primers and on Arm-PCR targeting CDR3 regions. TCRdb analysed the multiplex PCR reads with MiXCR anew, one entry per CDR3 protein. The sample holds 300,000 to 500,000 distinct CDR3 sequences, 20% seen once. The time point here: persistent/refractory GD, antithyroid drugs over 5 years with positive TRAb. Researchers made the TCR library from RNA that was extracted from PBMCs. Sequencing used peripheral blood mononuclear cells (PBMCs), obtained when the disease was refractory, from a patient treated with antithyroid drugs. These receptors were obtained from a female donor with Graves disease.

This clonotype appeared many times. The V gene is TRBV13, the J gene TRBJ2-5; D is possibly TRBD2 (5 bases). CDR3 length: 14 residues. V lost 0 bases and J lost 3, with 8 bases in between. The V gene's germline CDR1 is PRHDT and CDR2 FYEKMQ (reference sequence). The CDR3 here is CASSLGPSKETQYF. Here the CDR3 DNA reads TGTGCCAGCAGCTTAGGTCCTAGCAAAGAGACCCAGTACTTC.

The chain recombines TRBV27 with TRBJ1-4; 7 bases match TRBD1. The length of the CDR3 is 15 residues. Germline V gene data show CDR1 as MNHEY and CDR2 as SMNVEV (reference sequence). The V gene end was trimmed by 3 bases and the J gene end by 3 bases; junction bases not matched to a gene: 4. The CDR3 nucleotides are TGTGCCAGCAGTTTTAGGGACAGCGCTAATGAAAAACTGTTTTTT. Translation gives CASSFRDSANEKLFF.

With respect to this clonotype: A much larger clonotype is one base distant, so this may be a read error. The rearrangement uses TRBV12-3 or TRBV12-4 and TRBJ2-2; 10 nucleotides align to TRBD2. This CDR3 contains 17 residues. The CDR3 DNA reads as TGTGCCAGCAGTTACACCGGGACTAGCGTTGACACCGGGGAGCTGTCTTTT. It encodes CASSYTGTSVDTGELSF.

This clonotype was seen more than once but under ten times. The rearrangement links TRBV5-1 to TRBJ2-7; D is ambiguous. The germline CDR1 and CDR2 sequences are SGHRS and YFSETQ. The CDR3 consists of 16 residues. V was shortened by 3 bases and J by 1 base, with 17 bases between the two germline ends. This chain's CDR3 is CASSWALDGISYEQYF. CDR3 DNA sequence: TGCGCCAGCAGCTGGGCCTTAGATGGTATTTCCTACGAGCAGTACTTC.

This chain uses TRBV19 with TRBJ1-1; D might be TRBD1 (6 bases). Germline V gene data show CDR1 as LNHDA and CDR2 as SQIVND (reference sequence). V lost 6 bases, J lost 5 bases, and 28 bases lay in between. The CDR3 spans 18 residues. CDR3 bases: TGTGCCAGTAGCCATCGATTGGGACAACGATTAAGGGGGACTGAAGCTTTCTTT. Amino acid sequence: CASSHRLGQRLRGTEAFF.

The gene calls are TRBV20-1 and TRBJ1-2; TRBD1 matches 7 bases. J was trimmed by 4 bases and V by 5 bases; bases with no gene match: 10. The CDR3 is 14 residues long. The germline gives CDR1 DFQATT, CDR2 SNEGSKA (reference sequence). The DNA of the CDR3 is TGCAGTGCTGGGAGGACAGGTGATGTCTATGGCTACACCTTC. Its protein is CSAGRTGDVYGYTF.

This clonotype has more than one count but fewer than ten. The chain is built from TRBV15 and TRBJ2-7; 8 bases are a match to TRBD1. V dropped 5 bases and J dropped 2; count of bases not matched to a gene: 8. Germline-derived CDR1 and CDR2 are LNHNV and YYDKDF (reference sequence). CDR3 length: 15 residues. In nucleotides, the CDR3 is TGTGCCACCAGCCGATCAGGGGGCAAGACCTACGAGCAGTACTTC. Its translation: CATSRSGGKTYEQYF.

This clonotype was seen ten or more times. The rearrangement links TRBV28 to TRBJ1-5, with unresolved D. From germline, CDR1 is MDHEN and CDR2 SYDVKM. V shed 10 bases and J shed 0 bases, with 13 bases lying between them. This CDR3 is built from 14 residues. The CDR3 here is CATSGLYSNQPQHF. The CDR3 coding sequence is TGTGCCACCTCGGGGTTGTATAGCAATCAGCCCCAGCATTTT.

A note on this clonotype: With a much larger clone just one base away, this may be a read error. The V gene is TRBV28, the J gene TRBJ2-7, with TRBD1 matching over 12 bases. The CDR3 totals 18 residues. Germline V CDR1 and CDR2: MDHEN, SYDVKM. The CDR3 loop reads CASSSIIITGTGGYGQYF. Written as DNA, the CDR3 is TGTGCCAGCAGTTCGATTATAATCACCGGGACAGGGGGCTACGGGCAGTACTTC.

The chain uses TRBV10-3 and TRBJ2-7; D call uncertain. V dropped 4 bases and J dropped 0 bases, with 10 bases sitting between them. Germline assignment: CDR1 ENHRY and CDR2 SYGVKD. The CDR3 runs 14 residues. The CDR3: CAISVGTLSYEQYF. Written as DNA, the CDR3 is TGTGCCATCAGTGTCGGCACCCTCTCCTACGAGCAGTACTTC.

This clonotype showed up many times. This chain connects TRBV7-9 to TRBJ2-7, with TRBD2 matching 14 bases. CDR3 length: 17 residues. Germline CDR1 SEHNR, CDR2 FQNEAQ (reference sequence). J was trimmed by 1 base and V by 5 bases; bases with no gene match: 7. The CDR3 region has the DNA TGTGCCAGCAGCCCCACGGGACTAGCGGGAGCTTCCTACGAGCAGTACTTC. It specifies CASSPTGLAGASYEQYF.

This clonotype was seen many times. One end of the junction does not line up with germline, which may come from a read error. The CDR3 region is CASSLGQGNEKLFF. In nucleotides, the CDR3 is TGTGCCAGCAGTCTGGGACAGGGCAATGAAAAACTGTTTTTT. This rearrangement joins TRBV5-1 to TRBJ1-4; TRBD1 matches 9 bases. The CDR3 contains 14 residues. Germline assignment: CDR1 SGHRS and CDR2 YFSETQ.

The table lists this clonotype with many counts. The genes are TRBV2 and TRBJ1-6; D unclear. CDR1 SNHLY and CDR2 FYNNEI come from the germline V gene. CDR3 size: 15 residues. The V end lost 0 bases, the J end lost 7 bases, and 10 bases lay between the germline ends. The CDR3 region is CASSEARVSNSPLHF. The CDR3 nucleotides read TGTGCCAGCAGTGAAGCGCGGGTCAGCAATTCACCCCTCCACTTT.

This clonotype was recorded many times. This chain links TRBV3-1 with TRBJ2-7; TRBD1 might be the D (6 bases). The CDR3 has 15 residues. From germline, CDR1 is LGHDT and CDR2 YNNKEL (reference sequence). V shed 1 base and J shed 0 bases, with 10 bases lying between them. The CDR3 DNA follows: TGTGCCAGCAGCCAAGCAGGGGTCGCCTCCTACGAGCAGTACTTC. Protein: CASSQAGVASYEQYF.

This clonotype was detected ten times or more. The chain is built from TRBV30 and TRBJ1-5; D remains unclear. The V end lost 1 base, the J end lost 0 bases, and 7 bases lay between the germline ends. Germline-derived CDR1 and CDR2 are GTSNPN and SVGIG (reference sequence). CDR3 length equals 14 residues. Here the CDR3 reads CAWSGGYSNQPQHF. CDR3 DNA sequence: TGTGCCTGGAGTGGTGGATATAGCAATCAGCCCCAGCATTTT.

The CDR3 nucleotides are TGTGCCAGCAGTAGGTCGACAGGGAACCAAGAGACCCAGTACTTC. The encoded protein is CASSRSTGNQETQYF. The chain links TRBV6-2 or TRBV6-3 to TRBJ2-5, with 7 bases that match TRBD1. This CDR3 is 15 amino acids long. V gave up 5 bases and J gave up 0 bases; unmatched junction bases: 6. Looked up from germline, CDR1 is MNHEY and CDR2 is SVGEGT.

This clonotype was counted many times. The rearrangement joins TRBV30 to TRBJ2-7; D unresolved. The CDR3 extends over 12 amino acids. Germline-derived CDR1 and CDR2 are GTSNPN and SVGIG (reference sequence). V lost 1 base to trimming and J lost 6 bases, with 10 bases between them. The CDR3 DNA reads TGTGCCTGGAGTGAGTCAGCGAGCGAGCAGTACTTC. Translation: CAWSESASEQYF.

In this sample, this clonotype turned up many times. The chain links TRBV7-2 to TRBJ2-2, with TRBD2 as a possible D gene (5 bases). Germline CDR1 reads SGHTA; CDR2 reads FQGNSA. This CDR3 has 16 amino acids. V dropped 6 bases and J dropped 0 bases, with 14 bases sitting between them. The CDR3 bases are TGTGCCAGCAGTCCCAGCGGACTGTCGAACACCGGGGAGCTGTTTTTT. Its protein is CASSPSGLSNTGELFF.

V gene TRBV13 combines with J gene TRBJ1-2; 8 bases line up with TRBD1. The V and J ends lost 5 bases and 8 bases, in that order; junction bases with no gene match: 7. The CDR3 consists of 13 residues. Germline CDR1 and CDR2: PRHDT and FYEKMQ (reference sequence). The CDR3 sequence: CASSPTDRGGYTF. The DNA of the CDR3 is TGTGCCAGCAGCCCTACCGACAGGGGCGGCTACACCTTC.

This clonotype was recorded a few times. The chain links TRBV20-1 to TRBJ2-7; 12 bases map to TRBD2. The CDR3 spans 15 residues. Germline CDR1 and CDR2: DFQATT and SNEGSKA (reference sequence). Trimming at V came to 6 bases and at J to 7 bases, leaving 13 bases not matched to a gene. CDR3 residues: CSASRLASGRVEQYF. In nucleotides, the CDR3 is TGCAGTGCGTCGAGGTTGGCTAGCGGGAGGGTTGAGCAGTACTTC.

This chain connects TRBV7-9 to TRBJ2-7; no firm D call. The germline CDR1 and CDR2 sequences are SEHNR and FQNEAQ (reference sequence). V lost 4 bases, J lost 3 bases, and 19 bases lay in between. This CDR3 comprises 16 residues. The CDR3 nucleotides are TGTGCCAGCAGCTCCACTGGCGTCGGCGGAATCTACGAGCAGTACTTC. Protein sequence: CASSSTGVGGIYEQYF.

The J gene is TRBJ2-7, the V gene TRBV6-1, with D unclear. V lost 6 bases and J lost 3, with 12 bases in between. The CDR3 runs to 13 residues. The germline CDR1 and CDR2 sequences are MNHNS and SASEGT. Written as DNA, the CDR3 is TGTGCCAGCAGACTTACCGGCTGCTACGAGCAGTACTTC. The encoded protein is CASRLTGCYEQYF.